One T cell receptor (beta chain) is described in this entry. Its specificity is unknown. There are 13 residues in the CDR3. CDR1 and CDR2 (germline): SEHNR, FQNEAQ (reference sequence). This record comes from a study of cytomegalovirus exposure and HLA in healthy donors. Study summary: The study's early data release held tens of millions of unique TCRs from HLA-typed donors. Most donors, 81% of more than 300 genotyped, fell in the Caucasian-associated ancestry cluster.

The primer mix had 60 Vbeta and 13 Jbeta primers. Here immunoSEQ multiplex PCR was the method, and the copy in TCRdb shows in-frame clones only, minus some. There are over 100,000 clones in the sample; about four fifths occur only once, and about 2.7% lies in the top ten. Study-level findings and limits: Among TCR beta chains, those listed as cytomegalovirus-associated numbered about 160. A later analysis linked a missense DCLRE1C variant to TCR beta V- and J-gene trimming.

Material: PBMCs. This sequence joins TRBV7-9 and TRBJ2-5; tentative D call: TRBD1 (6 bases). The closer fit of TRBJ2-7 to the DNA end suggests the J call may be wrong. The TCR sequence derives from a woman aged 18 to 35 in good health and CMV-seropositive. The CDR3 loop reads CASSSTGIYEQYF. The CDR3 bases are TGTGCCAGCAGCTCGACAGGCATCTACGAGCAGTACTTC.